Below are 15 T cell receptor beta chains sequenced from a single sample in a study of T-cell memory formation after mild COVID-19. One entry per CDR3 protein results from TCRdb running MiXCR on the 5' RACE reads. The table records roughly 190,000 distinct CDR3 sequences, 10% of them present only once. Material: PBMCs or a T cell subset sorted from them (not recorded which). These receptors came from a man younger than 30 who had mild COVID-19 (a few samples of this study predate the infection). Cell type and time point are not known.

This clonotype occurred a few times. The chain carries TRBV6-2 or TRBV6-3 and TRBJ2-7; D possibly corresponds to TRBD1 (6 bases). V was pared by 5 bases and J by 9 bases, with 14 bases between. Germline V CDR1 and CDR2: MNHEY, SVGEGT. The CDR3 extends over 12 amino acids. CDR3 region: CASSLTGRWQYF. The CDR3 nucleotides read TGTGCCAGCAGTCTGACAGGTCGGTGGCAGTACTTC.

At least ten counts were recorded for this clonotype. This chain uses TRBV7-8 with TRBJ2-1; 10 bases map to TRBD2. This CDR3 has 17 amino acids. J lost 4 bases, V lost 2 bases, and 8 bases had no gene match. Germline V gene sequence: CDR1 SGHVS, CDR2 FQNEAQ. CDR3 residues: CASSLRLAGAQYNEQFF. The CDR3 DNA is TGTGCCAGCAGCTTAAGGCTAGCGGGGGCGCAATACAATGAGCAGTTCTTC.

The CDR3 nucleotides are TGTGCCAGCAGCTCGGGACAGGGAAAGACCCAGTACTTC. Its translation is CASSSGQGKTQYF. J is TRBJ2-5 and V is TRBV7-3, with 9 bases matching TRBD1. Germline trimming cut 4 bases from V and 6 bases from J; bases unmatched to any gene: 3. The CDR3 consists of 13 residues. Germline-derived CDR1 and CDR2 are SGHTA and FQGTGA.

The chain combines TRBV4-2 with TRBJ2-2, with D perhaps TRBD2 (6 bases). Per germline, CDR1 LGHNA and CDR2 YNFKEQ. The CDR3 contains 16 residues. V was shortened by 1 base and J by 5 bases, with 14 bases between the two germline ends. The CDR3 nucleotides are TGTGCCAGCAGCCAAGTGGGCGGGGTCGGGACCGGGGAGCTGTTTTTT. It is translated as CASSQVGGVGTGELFF.

This clonotype was observed a few times. This chain joins TRBV20-1 and TRBJ2-1, with TRBD2 matching 7 bases. The germline V gene has CDR1 DFQATT and CDR2 SNEGSKA (reference sequence). CDR3 size: 15 residues. The ends lost 5 bases at V and 0 bases at J; junction bases unmatched: 7. CDR3: CSAWGGSSSYNEQFF. The DNA of the CDR3 is TGCAGTGCTTGGGGGGGTTCCAGCTCCTACAATGAGCAGTTCTTC.

J is TRBJ2-5 and V is TRBV7-2; D is unclear. CDR3 length: 13 residues. V lost 4 bases to trimming and J lost 0 bases, with 6 bases between them. Per the germline V gene, CDR1 is SGHTA and CDR2 is FQGNSA. The CDR3 DNA is TGTGCCAGCAGCTCCCGGAACCAAGAGACCCAGTACTTC. This encodes CASSSRNQETQYF.

The V and J genes are TRBV10-3 and TRBJ2-3; TRBD2 aligns across 8 bases. The CDR3 consists of 16 residues. V was clipped by 3 bases and J by 6 bases; unmatched bases: 11. Per the germline V gene, CDR1 is ENHRY and CDR2 is SYGVKD. The DNA of the CDR3 is TGTGCCATCAGTGAAGGGCAGCGGGGGCCTTTTGATACGCAGTATTTT. Translated: CAISEGQRGPFDTQYF.

This clonotype was observed many times. The chain recombines TRBV5-4 with TRBJ2-5; 9 bases are shared with TRBD1. With V trimmed by 2 bases and J by 1 base, 0 bases remained unmatched. Germline V gene data show CDR1 as SGHNT and CDR2 as YYREEE (reference sequence). This CDR3 spans 14 amino acids. CDR3 region: CASSLQGAQETQYF. The CDR3 DNA reads as TGTGCCAGCAGCTTACAGGGGGCCCAAGAGACCCAGTACTTC. The whole variable domain, remainder taken from reference TRBV5-4 and TRBJ2-5, is ETGVTQSPTHLIKTRGQQVTLRCSSQSGHNTVSWYQQALGQGPQFIFQYYREEENGRGNFPPRFSGLQFPNYSSELNVNALELDDSALYLCASSLQGAQETQYFGPGTRLLVL.

This clonotype was counted many times. V and J are TRBV5-1 and TRBJ1-1, with a possible D match to TRBD1 (5 bases). Germline CDR1 reads SGHRS; CDR2 reads YFSETQ. The CDR3 is 13 amino acids. Trimming took 1 base from V and 6 from J, leaving 10 bases between them. CDR3 bases: TGCGCCAGCAGCTTGTCCCTGGGGGCTGAAGCTTTCTTT. The encoded protein is CASSLSLGAEAFF.

This clonotype was seen only a few times. The rearrangement joins TRBV11-2 to TRBJ2-1; D may be TRBD1 or TRBD2 (5 bases each). In germline, CDR1 is SGHAT, CDR2 FQNNGV. V was cut by 5 bases and J by 5 bases, with 10 bases left in between. The CDR3 is 13 residues long. The CDR3: CASSRDQHNEQFF. As DNA, the CDR3 is TGTGCCAGCAGCCGGGACCAACACAATGAGCAGTTCTTC.

This clonotype came up once. This chain connects TRBV6-2 or TRBV6-3 to TRBJ1-4, with D hard to call. The CDR3 covers 13 residues. Trimming shortened V by 7 bases and J by 5 bases, and 11 bases separated the two germline ends. CDR1 is MNHEY and CDR2 is SVGEGT in the germline V gene. CDR3 nucleotide sequence: TGTGCCAGCACTGGAGGCTTCAATGAAAAACTGTTTTTT. Protein: CASTGGFNEKLFF.

The J gene is TRBJ1-1, the V gene TRBV7-3; a possible D gene is TRBD1 (6 bases). CDR1 is SGHTA and CDR2 is FQGTGA in the germline V gene. V was shortened by 6 bases and J by 6 bases, with 11 bases between the two germline ends. This CDR3 contains 12 residues. The CDR3 loop reads CASSSQGSEAFF. The CDR3 DNA reads as TGTGCCAGCAGTTCGCAGGGGTCTGAAGCTTTCTTT.

CDR3 coding DNA: TGCGCCAGCAGCTTGGACGCGGGGAACACCGGGGAGCTGTTTTTT. Amino acid sequence: CASSLDAGNTGELFF. The chain recombines TRBV5-1 with TRBJ2-2; D perhaps matches TRBD2 (5 bases). Germline values: CDR1 SGHRS, CDR2 YFSETQ. V lost 0 bases, J lost 1 base, and 7 bases lay in between. The CDR3 spans 15 residues. The entire variable domain, with the rest obtained from reference TRBV5-1 and TRBJ2-2, is as follows: KAGVTQTPRYLIKTRGQQVTLSCSPISGHRSVSWYQQTPGQGLQFLFEYFSETQRNKGNFPGRFSGRQFSNSRSEMNVSTLELGDSALYLCASSLDAGNTGELFFGEGSRLTVL.

This clonotype has more than one count but fewer than ten. The rearrangement uses TRBV19 and TRBJ1-1; D is uncertain. The CDR3 consists of 13 residues. V lost 7 bases to trimming and J lost 6 bases, with 15 bases between them. Germline CDR1 and CDR2: LNHDA and SQIVND (reference sequence). Written as DNA, the CDR3 is TGTGCCAGTACTAGGGCTCGAAGTGCTGAAGCTTTCTTT. It specifies CASTRARSAEAFF.

The chain is built from TRBV5-1 and TRBJ2-5; the match to TRBD1 covers 8 bases. The V segment lost 3 bases and the J segment 4 bases; nucleotides outside the gene matches: 11. The germline CDR1 and CDR2 sequences are SGHRS and YFSETQ. The CDR3 spans 16 residues. The chain's CDR3 is CASSSATDRAGETQYF. CDR3 coding DNA: TGCGCCAGCAGCTCGGCCACGGACAGGGCGGGAGAGACCCAGTACTTC.